The T cell receptor (beta chain) under discussion was sequenced for a study of shared clonotypes between healthy human individuals. Study results and limitations: An effect of sequencing depth on clonotype sharing among donors was expected.

It was across several immunoSEQ plates that each subset's genomic DNA was evenly split. Sorted subsets were amplified in replicate PCRs using 200 ng DNA, around 30,000 T cell genomes. Method: immunoSEQ multiplex PCR; TCRdb's copy keeps in-frame clones and lacks some. The sample yields 850,000 to 1,200,000 clones, around 76% seen once. Trimming took 0 bases from V and 1 from J, leaving 8 bases between them. The CDR3 covers 14 residues. CDR1 is GTSNPN, CDR2 SVGIG, per germline (reference sequence). As concerns this clone: Antigen: not known.

The sequence came from a young man in good health. The sequenced sample consisted of memory CD4+ T cells sorted from blood. Indicated subset: CD45RA-negative fraction. The chain combines TRBV30 with TRBJ2-3; D is uncertain. In DNA form, the CDR3 reads TGTGCCTGGAGTGTCGGTCAAGGCACAGATACGCAGTATTTT. Its translation: CAWSVGQGTDTQYF. The whole variable domain, remainder taken from reference TRBV30 and TRBJ2-3, is SQTIHQWPATLVQPVGSPLSLECTVEGTSNPNLYWYRQAAGRGLQLLFYSVGIGQISSEVPQNLSASRPQDRQFILSSKKLLLSDSGFYLCAWSVGQGTDTQYFGPGTRLTVL.